This TCR beta chain derives from a study of T cells in Graves' hyperthyroidism and ophthalmopathy. Findings and limits, study-wide: Among thyroid clonotypes expanded above 0.001, most also appeared in blood. The model forecast ophthalmopathy, anticipating it by a median around 6.9 months before onset.

Stable Graves' hyperthyroidism meant no ophthalmopathy progression within 18 months. Patients aged 18 to 65 had newly diagnosed hyperthyroidism of under 2 months' duration. About this clonotype: The antigen remains unidentified.

V shed 1 base and J shed 4 bases, with 10 bases lying between them. Germline V gives CDR1 GTSNPN, CDR2 SVGIG (reference sequence). The CDR3 sequence is 13 residues long. The TCR beta CDR3 regions underwent amplification using RNA transcripts as the source. When the TCR CDR3 underwent first-round RT-PCR, the HTBI primer set was used. One entry per CDR3 protein, called by TCRdb with MiXCR from the multiplex PCR reads. The table lists approximately 420,000 distinct CDR3 sequences, roughly 13% of them singletons, with about 5% in the top ten. The sequenced material came from blood. This TCR derives from a woman between 18 and 29 years old with Graves' hyperthyroidism. The chain recombines TRBV30 with TRBJ1-2, with D possibly being TRBD1 (6 bases). The CDR3 DNA is TGTGCCTGGAGTGGGGGGGGGCCCTATGGCTACACCTTC. This sequence encodes CAWSGGGPYGYTF.